Below are 17 T cell receptor beta chains sequenced from a single sample in a study of blood T cells in healthy people across ages. A second roughly 6 to 11 cycle PCR used barcoded and J-beta primers. MiXCR was run by TCRdb on the 5' RACE reads, yielding one entry per CDR3 protein. The repertoire holds 1.5 million to 2 million distinct CDR3 sequences, with approximately 40% as singletons. The source material was blood. The receptors originated from a human donor in good health.

The chain has TRBV4-3 and TRBJ2-7, with D perhaps being TRBD1 or TRBD2 (7 bases each). The germline V gene encodes CDR1 LGHNA and CDR2 YSLEER. This CDR3 region has 15 residues. Trimming cost V 4 bases and J 2 bases, with 15 bases left between them. CDR3 nucleotides: TGCGCCAGCAGCCCAGGGGGGGCCTCCCCCTACGAGCAGTACTTC. Its translation is CASSPGGASPYEQYF.

This chain joins TRBV7-2 and TRBJ1-5, with D unclear. In germline, CDR1 is SGHTA, CDR2 FQGNSA. V was shortened by 3 bases and J by 0 bases, with 12 bases between the two germline ends. The CDR3 covers 16 residues. CDR3 sequence (DNA): TGTGCCAGCAGCTTTTATACAGCCGATAGCAATCAGCCCCAGCATTTT. Encoded protein: CASSFYTADSNQPQHF. The complete variable domain, with remaining parts taken from reference TRBV7-2 and TRBJ1-5, reads GAGVSQSPSNKVTEKGKDVELRCDPISGHTALYWYRQSLGQGLEFLIYFQGNSAPDKSGLPSDRFSAERTGGSVSTLTIQRTQQEDSAVYLCASSFYTADSNQPQHFGDGTRLSIL.

This chain uses TRBV7-9 with TRBJ1-2, with TRBD1 as a possible D gene (6 bases). Germline lookup yields CDR1 SEHNR and CDR2 FQNEAQ (reference sequence). V lost 2 bases and J lost 5, with 15 bases in between. The CDR3 is 15 residues long. The CDR3 spells CASSLQGSGGYGYTF. CDR3 DNA sequence: TGTGCCAGCAGCTTACAGGGGTCAGGAGGTTATGGCTACACCTTC.

The chain is built from TRBV7-2 and TRBJ2-5, with D perhaps assigned TRBD1 or TRBD2 (5 bases each). Trimming cost V 5 bases and J 11 bases, with 18 bases left between them. Germline V gene lookup returns CDR1 SGHTA and CDR2 FQGNSA. The CDR3 extends over 13 amino acids. CDR3: CASSQRGGTEQYF. CDR3 nucleotide sequence: TGTGCCAGCAGCCAGAGGGGTGGTACGGAGCAGTACTTC.

The J gene is TRBJ2-5, the V gene TRBV29-1; a weak D match, TRBD2 (6 bases). This CDR3 comprises 12 residues. Germline V gene data show CDR1 as SQVTM and CDR2 as ANQGSEA. V was cut by 3 bases and J by 5 bases, with 10 bases left in between. This CDR3 is CSVDRAGETQYF. DNA of the CDR3: TGCAGCGTTGACAGGGCGGGGGAGACCCAGTACTTC. The whole variable domain, filled in from reference TRBV29-1 and TRBJ2-5, reads SAVISQKPSRDICQRGTSLTIQCQVDSQVTMMFWYRQQPGQSLTLIATANQGSEATYESGFVIDKFPISRPNLTFSTLTVSNMSPEDSSIYLCSVDRAGETQYFGPGTRLLVL.

The rearrangement links TRBV7-3 to TRBJ2-5; 9 nucleotides agree with TRBD2. Germline trimming cut 2 bases from V and 4 bases from J; bases unmatched to any gene: 8. Germline CDR1 SGHTA, CDR2 FQGTGA. This CDR3 region has 16 residues. The CDR3 bases are TGTGCCAGCAGCTTACGAAGTGCGGGGGGGGTAGAGACCCAGTACTTC. Translation: CASSLRSAGGVETQYF.

Points on this clonotype: The junction and the germline gene differ at one end; a read error may be behind it. This sequence joins TRBV7-3 and TRBJ2-3; D may match TRBD1 or TRBD2 (5 bases each). CDR1 is SGHTA and CDR2 is FQGTGA in the germline V gene. The CDR3 totals 13 residues. CDR3 in amino acids: CASSFGGTATQYF. CDR3 nucleotides: TGTGCCAGCAGCTTTGGGGGAACAGCTACGCAGTATTTT.

V and J are TRBV6-2 or TRBV6-3 and TRBJ2-7, with 7 positions matching TRBD1. CDR3 size: 17 residues. V lost 6 bases to trimming and J lost 3 bases; unmatched junction nucleotides: 17. Germline values: CDR1 MNHEY, CDR2 SVGEGT. The CDR3 DNA is TGTGCCAGCAGCCCGCGGACAGGAACCTCACCTGTCTACGAGCAGTACTTC. Its translation: CASSPRTGTSPVYEQYF.

A note on this clonotype: At one boundary the junction diverges from the germline segment, which might be a read error. The chain links TRBV3-1 to TRBJ2-5; D possibly corresponds to TRBD1 (6 bases). Per the germline V gene, CDR1 is LGHDT and CDR2 is YNNKEL (reference sequence). The CDR3 extends over 14 amino acids. The CDR3 DNA reads TGTGCCAGCAGCCAAAGCAGGGGCCTAGAGACCCTGTACTTC. Protein: CASSQSRGLETLYF.

The J gene is TRBJ1-4, the V gene TRBV20-1; the D is unclear. The germline CDR1 and CDR2 sequences are DFQATT and SNEGSKA (reference sequence). Trimming removed 7 bases at V and 8 bases at J, with 17 bases between. This CDR3 region has 13 residues. The CDR3 DNA reads TGCAGTGTTCAAACGGGTCTACACGAAAAACTGTTTTTT. It specifies CSVQTGLHEKLFF.

This chain joins TRBV18 and TRBJ2-3; D gene ambiguous. The CDR3 spans 13 residues. Germline-derived CDR1 and CDR2 are KGHSH and LQKENI. Trimming cost V 2 bases and J 8 bases, with 11 bases left between them. CDR3 DNA sequence: TGTGCCAGCTCACCAAGTGATGGAGTTACGCAGTATTTT. Protein sequence: CASSPSDGVTQYF.

This chain joins TRBV5-5 and TRBJ1-6; no clear D gene. The CDR3 extends over 13 amino acids. Deletions cut 4 bases from V and 8 bases from J, with 10 bases between. Germline-derived CDR1 and CDR2 are SGHKS and YYEKEE (reference sequence). The DNA for the CDR3 is TGTGCCAGCAGCCTCGACAAGGATTCACCCCTCCACTTT. Protein: CASSLDKDSPLHF.

The chain has TRBV7-4 and TRBJ2-5; D unclear. The J call may be faulty, since TRBJ2-4 better matches the DNA end. Germline CDR1 and CDR2: SGHVT and SQSDAQ. The CDR3 length is 16 residues. The CDR3 DNA reads TGTGCCAGCAGCTTTCTTCTTCCGATAGCCAAAAACATTCAGTACTTC. It is translated as CASSFLLPIAKNIQYF.

This clonotype was recorded at least ten times. This chain links TRBV7-2 with TRBJ2-5; no clear D gene. V lost 2 bases and J lost 4, with 14 bases in between. The CDR3 covers 15 residues. Germline CDR1 SGHTA, CDR2 FQGNSA. The CDR3 spells CASSLYRPVTETQYF. DNA of the CDR3: TGTGCCAGCAGCTTATATCGCCCAGTAACAGAGACCCAGTACTTC.

This clonotype occurred a few times. J is TRBJ2-7 and V is TRBV12-3 or TRBV12-4; D assignment may be TRBD1 or TRBD2 (6 bases each). The CDR3 contains 14 residues. Trimming took off 3 bases at V and 2 bases at J, with 11 bases between the two ends. Here the CDR3 reads CASSFGGDTYEQYF. The CDR3 DNA is TGTGCCAGCAGTTTTGGAGGGGACACCTACGAGCAGTACTTC.

This clonotype was found a few times. The J gene is TRBJ2-7, the V gene TRBV7-9; D gene uncertain. Trimming removed 5 bases at V and 0 bases at J, with 14 bases between. This CDR3 spans 15 amino acids. Germline V gene sequence: CDR1 SEHNR, CDR2 FQNEAQ (reference sequence). The CDR3 loop is CASSLDGESSYEQYF. CDR3 coding DNA: TGTGCCAGCAGCCTGGACGGTGAAAGCTCCTACGAGCAGTACTTC.

This clonotype was detected a few times. This chain connects TRBV7-9 to TRBJ2-1, with D uncertain. Germline CDR1 reads SEHNR; CDR2 reads FQNEAQ (reference sequence). Trimming stripped 2 bases from V and 12 bases from J, with 8 bases between. CDR3 length: 11 residues. CDR3 sequence (DNA): TGTGCCAGCAGCTTAAACCATGTGCAGTTCTTC. It translates to CASSLNHVQFF.